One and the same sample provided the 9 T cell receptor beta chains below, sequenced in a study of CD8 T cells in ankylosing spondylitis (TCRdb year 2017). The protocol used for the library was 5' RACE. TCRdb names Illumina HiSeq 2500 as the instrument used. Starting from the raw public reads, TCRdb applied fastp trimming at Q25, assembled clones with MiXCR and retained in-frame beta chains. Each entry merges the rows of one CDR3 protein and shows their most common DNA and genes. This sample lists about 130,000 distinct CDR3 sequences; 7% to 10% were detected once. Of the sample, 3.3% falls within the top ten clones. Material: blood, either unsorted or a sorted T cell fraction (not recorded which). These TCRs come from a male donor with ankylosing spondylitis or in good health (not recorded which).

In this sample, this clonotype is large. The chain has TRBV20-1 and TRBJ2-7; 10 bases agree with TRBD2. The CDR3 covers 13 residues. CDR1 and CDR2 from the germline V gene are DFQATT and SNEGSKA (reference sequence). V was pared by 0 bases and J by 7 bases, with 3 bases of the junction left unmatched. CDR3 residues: CSARELAGLEQYF. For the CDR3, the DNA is TGCAGTGCTAGAGAACTAGCGGGACTTGAGCAGTACTTC.

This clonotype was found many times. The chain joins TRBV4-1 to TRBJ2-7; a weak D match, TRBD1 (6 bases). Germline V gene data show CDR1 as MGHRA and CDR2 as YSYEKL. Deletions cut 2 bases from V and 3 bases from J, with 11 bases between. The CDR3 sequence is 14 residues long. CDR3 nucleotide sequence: TGCGCCAGCAGCCAATCCGACAGGCACTACGAGCAGTACTTC. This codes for CASSQSDRHYEQYF.

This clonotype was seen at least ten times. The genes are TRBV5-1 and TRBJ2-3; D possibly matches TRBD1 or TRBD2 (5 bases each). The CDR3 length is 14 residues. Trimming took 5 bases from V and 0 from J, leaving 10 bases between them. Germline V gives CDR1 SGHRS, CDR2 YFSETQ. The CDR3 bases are TGCGCCAGCAGAGAGGGGCTAAGCACAGATACGCAGTATTTT. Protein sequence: CASREGLSTDTQYF.

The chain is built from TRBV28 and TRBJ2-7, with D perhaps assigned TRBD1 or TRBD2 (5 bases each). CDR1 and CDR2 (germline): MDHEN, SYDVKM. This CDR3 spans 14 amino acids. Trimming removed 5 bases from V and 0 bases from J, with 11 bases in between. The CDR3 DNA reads TGTGCCAGCAGTGATCTGGGGGTCTCCTACGAGCAGTACTTC. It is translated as CASSDLGVSYEQYF.

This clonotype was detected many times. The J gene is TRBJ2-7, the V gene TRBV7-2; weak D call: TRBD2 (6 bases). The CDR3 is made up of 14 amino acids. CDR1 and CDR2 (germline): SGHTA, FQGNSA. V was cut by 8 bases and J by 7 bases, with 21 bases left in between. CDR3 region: CASLKGLSRSEQYF. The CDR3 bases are TGTGCCAGCCTTAAGGGACTTTCCCGTAGTGAGCAGTACTTC.

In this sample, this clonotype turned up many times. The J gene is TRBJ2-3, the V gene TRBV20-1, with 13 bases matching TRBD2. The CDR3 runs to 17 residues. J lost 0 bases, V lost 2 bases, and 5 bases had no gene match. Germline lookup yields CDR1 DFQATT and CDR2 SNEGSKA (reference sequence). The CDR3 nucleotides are TGCAGTGCTAGAAAGGGGACTAGCGGGACCAGCACAGATACGCAGTATTTT. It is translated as CSARKGTSGTSTDTQYF.

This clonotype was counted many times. The CDR3 loop is CSARDLAGSYEQYF. CDR3 DNA sequence: TGCAGTGCTAGAGATCTAGCGGGGTCCTACGAGCAGTACTTC. V and J are TRBV20-1 and TRBJ2-7; 9 bases are a match to TRBD2. Germline V gives CDR1 DFQATT, CDR2 SNEGSKA (reference sequence). V shed 0 bases, J shed 1 base, and the junction held 1 base outside the gene matches. The CDR3 is made up of 14 amino acids.

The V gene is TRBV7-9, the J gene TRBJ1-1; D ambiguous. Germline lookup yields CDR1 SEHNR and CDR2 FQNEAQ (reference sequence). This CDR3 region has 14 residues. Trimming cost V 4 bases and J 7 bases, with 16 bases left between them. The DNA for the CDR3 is TGTGCCAGCAGCTCCAGTGGGAGGGCCTTTGAAGCTTTCTTT. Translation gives CASSSSGRAFEAFF.

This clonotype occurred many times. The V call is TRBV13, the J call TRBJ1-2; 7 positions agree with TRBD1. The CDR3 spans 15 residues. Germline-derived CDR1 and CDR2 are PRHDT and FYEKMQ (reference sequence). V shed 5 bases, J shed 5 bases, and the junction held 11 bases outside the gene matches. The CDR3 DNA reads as TGTGCCAGCAGCGTCGCCGGGACAGAGTCGTATGGCTACACCTTC. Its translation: CASSVAGTESYGYTF.